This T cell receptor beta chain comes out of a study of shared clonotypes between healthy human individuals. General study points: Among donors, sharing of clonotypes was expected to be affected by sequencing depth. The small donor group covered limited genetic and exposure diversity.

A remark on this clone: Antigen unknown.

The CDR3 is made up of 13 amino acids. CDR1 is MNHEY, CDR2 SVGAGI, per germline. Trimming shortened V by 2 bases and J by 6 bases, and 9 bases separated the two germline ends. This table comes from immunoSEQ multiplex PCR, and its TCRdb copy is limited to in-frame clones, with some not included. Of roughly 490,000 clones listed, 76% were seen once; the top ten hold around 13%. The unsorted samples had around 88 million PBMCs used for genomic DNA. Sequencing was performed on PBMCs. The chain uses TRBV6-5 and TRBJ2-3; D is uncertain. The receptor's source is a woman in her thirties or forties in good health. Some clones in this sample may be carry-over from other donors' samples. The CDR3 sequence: CASSYRDPDTQYF. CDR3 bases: TGTGCCAGCAGTTACAGGGATCCGGATACGCAGTATTTT.